This TCR beta chain was identified during a study of type 1 regulatory T cells. Turning to this clonotype: Its antigen remains unknown.

Germline values: CDR1 SGHRS, CDR2 YFSETQ. CDR3 size: 15 residues. Trimming took off 0 bases at V and 9 bases at J, with 15 bases between the two ends. T-allo10 cells from the graft donor were described as anergic, host-alloantigen-specific, and alloantigen-specific suppressors. Using its own MiXCR run on the reads, TCRdb lists one record per CDR3 protein. Of 20,000 to 25,000 distinct CDR3 sequences in the sample, roughly 72% were seen once. Input material: cultured T cells, either the whole culture or a sorted T cell fraction (not recorded which). As for subset: Tr1-enriched cell product generated in vitro against host alloantigens. The receptor was isolated from a human donor in good health. The genes are TRBV5-1 and TRBJ1-4; no reliable D call. The CDR3: CASSLDSGPNKKLFF. The DNA for the CDR3 is TGCGCCAGCAGCTTGGATTCAGGACCAAATAAAAAACTGTTTTTT.